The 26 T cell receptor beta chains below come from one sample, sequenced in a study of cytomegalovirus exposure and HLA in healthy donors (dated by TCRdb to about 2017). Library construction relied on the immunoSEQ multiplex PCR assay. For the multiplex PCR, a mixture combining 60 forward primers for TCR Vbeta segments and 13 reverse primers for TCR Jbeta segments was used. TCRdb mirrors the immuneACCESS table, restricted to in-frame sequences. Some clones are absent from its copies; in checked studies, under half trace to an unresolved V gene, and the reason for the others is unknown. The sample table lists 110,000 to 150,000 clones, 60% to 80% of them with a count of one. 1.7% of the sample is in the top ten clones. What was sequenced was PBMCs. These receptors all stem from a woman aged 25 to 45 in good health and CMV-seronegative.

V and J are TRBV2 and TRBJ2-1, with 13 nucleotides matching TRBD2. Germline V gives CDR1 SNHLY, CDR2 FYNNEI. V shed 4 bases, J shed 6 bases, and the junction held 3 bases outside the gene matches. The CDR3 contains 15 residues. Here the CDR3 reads CASSGGLAGANEQFF. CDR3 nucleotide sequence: TGTGCCAGCAGTGGCGGACTAGCGGGGGCCAATGAGCAGTTCTTC.

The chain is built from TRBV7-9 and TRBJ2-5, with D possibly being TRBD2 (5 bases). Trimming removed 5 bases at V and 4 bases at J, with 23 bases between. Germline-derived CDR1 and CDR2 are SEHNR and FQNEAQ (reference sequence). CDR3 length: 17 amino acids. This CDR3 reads CASSEGWMASHLETQYF. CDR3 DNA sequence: TGTGCCAGCAGCGAAGGGTGGATGGCTAGCCACTTAGAGACCCAGTACTTC.

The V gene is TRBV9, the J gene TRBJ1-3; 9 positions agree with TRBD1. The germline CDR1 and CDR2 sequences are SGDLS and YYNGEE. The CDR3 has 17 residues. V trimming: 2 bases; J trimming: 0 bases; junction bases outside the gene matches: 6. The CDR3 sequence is CASSVSGQGRSGNTIYF. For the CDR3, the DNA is TGTGCCAGCAGCGTCTCGGGACAGGGTCGCTCTGGAAACACCATATATTTT.

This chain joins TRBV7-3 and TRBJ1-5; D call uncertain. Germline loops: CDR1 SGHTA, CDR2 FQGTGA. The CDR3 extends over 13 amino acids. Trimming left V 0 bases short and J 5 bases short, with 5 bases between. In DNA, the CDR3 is TGTGCCAGCAGCTTAACGCGGGATCAGCCCCAGCATTTT. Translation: CASSLTRDQPQHF.

The CDR3 protein is CSVEAGTHSGNTIYF. In DNA form, the CDR3 reads TGCAGCGTTGAAGCAGGGACTCACTCTGGAAACACCATATATTTT. The chain links TRBV29-1 to TRBJ1-3; tentative D call: TRBD1 (5 bases). The CDR3 is 15 residues long. Germline assignment: CDR1 SQVTM and CDR2 ANQGSEA. Trimming pared 1 base from V and 0 bases from J, leaving 10 bases between.

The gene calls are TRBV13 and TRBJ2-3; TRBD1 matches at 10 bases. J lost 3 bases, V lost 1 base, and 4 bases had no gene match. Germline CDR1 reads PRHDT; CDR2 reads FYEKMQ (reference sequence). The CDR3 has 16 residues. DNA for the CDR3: TGTGCCAGCAGCTTAGTGACAGGGGGCGCGACAGATACGCAGTATTTT. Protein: CASSLVTGGATDTQYF.

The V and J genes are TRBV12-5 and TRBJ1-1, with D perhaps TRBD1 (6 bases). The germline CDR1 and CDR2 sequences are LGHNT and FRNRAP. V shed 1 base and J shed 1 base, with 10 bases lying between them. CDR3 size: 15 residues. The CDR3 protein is CASGLGQAENTEAFF. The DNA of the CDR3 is TGTGCTAGTGGTTTGGGACAGGCAGAGAACACTGAAGCTTTCTTT.

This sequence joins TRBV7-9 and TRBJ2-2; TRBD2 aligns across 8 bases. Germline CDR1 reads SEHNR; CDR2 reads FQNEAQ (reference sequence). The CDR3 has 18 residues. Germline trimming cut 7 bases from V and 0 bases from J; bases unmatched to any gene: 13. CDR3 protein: CASTPRVSGVANTGELFF. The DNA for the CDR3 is TGTGCCAGCACCCCTCGGGTTAGCGGGGTGGCGAACACCGGGGAGCTGTTTTTT.

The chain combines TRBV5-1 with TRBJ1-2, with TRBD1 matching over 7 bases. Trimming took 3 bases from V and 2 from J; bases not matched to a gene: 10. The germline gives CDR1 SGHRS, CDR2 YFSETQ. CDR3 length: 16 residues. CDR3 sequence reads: CASSSGTAPGNYGYTF. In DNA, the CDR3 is TGCGCCAGCAGCTCTGGGACAGCCCCCGGGAACTATGGCTACACCTTC.

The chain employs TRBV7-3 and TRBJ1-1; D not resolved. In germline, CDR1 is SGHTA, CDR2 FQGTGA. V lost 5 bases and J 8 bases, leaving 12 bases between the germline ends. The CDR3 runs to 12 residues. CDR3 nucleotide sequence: TGTGCCAGCAGCAATAGCAGAGGCGAAGCTTTCTTT. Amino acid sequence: CASSNSRGEAFF.

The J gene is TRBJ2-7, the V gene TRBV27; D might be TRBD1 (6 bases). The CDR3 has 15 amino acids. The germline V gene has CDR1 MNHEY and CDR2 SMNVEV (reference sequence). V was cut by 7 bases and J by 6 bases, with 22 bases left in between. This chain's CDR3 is CASTLVGNRVSEQYF. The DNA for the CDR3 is TGTGCCAGCACGCTGGTGGGTAACAGGGTGAGCGAGCAGTACTTC.

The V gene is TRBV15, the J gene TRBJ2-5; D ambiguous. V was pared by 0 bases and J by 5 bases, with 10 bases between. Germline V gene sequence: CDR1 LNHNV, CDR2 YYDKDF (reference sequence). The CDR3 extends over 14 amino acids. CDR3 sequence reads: CATSRDPGGETQYF. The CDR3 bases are TGTGCCACCAGCAGAGACCCAGGTGGCGAGACCCAGTACTTC.

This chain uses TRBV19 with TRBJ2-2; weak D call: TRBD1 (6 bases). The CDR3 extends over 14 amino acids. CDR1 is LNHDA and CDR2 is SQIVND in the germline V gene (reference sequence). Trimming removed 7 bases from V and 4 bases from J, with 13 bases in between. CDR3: CASTITGSTGELFF. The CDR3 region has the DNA TGTGCCAGTACTATCACAGGGAGCACCGGGGAGCTGTTTTTT.

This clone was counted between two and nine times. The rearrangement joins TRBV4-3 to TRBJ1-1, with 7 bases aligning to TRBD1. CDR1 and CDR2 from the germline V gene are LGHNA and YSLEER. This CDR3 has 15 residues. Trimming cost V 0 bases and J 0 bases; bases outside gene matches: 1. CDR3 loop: CASSQETGVNTEAFF. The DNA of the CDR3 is TGCGCCAGCAGCCAAGAAACAGGGGTGAACACTGAAGCTTTCTTT.

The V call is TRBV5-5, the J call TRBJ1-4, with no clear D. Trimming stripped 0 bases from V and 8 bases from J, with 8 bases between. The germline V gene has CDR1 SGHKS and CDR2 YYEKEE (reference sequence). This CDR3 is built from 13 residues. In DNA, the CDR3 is TGTGCCAGCAGCTTGGGTTTAGAGGAAAAACTGTTTTTT. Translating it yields CASSLGLEEKLFF.

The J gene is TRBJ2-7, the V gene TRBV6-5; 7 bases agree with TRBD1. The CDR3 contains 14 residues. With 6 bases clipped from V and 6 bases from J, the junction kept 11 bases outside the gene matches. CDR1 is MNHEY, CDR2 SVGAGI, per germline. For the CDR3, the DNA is TGTGCCAGCAGGCGCAGCCAGGGGACAGTCGAGCAGTACTTC. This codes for CASRRSQGTVEQYF.

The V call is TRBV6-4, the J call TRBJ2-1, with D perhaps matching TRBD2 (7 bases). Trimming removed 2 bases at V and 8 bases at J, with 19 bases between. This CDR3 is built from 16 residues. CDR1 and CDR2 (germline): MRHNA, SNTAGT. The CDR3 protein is CASSDGLGGGADEQFF. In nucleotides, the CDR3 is TGTGCCAGCAGTGACGGTTTGGGAGGGGGGGCAGATGAGCAGTTCTTC.

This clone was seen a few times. The CDR3 loop is CASSPLQGNRSYEQYF. CDR3 coding DNA: TGTGCCAGCAGCCCCCTCCAGGGGAATAGGTCCTACGAGCAGTACTTC. The chain uses TRBV11-2 and TRBJ2-7, with D tentatively TRBD1 (6 bases). This CDR3 is 16 amino acids long. V lost 5 bases, J lost 1 base, and 18 bases lay in between. From germline, CDR1 is SGHAT and CDR2 FQNNGV.

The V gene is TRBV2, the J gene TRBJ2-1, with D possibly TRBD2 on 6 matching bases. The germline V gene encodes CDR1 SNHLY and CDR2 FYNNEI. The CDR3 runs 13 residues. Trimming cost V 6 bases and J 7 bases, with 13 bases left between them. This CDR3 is CASRAGRTNEQFF. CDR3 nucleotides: TGTGCCAGCAGGGCAGGGAGGACGAATGAGCAGTTCTTC.

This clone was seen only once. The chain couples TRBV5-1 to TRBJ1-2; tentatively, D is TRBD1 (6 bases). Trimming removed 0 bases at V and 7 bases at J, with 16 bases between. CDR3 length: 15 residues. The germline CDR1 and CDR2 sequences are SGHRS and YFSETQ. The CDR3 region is CASSLGGSGAAGYTF. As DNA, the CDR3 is TGCGCCAGCAGCTTGGGTGGATCAGGGGCAGCTGGCTACACCTTC.

The CDR3: CASTPSWGGLLETQYF. Written as DNA, the CDR3 is TGTGCCAGTACCCCCTCGTGGGGGGGGCTGTTAGAGACCCAGTACTTC. The rearrangement links TRBV19 to TRBJ2-5, with D possibly matching TRBD2 (7 bases). This CDR3 region has 16 residues. V was clipped by 7 bases and J by 4 bases, with 22 bases between them. The germline CDR1 and CDR2 sequences are LNHDA and SQIVND (reference sequence).

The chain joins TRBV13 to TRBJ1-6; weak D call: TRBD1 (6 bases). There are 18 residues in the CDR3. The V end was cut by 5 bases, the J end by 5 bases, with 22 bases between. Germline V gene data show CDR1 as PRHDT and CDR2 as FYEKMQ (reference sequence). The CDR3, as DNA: TGTGCCAGCAGCCCAGTCGGATCCCGGACAGAAGATAATTCACCCCTCCACTTT. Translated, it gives CASSPVGSRTEDNSPLHF.

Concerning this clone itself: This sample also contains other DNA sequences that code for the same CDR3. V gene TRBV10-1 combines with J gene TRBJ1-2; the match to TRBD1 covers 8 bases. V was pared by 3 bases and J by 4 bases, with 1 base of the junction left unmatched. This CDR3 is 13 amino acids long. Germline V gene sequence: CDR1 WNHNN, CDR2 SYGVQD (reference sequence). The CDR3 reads CASSETGGYGYTF. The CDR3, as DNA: TGCGCCAGCAGTGAAACAGGGGGCTATGGCTACACCTTC.

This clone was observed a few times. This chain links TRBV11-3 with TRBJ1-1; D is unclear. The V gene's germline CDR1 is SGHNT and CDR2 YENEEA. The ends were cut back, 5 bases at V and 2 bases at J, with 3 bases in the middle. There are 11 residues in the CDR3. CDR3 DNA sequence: TGTGCCAGCAGCCCAAACACTGAAGCTTTCTTT. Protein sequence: CASSPNTEAFF.

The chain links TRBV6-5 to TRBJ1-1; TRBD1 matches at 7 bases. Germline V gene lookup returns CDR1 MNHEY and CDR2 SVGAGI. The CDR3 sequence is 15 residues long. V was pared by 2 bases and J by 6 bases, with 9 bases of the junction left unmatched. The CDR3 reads CASSYRPTGDAEAFF. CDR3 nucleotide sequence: TGTGCCAGCAGTTACCGTCCTACAGGGGACGCTGAAGCTTTCTTT.

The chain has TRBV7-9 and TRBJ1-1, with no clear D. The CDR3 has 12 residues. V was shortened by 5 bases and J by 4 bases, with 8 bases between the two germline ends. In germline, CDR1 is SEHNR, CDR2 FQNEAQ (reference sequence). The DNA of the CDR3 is TGTGCCAGCAGCCCGTCGGGCACTGAAGCTTTCTTT. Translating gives CASSPSGTEAFF.